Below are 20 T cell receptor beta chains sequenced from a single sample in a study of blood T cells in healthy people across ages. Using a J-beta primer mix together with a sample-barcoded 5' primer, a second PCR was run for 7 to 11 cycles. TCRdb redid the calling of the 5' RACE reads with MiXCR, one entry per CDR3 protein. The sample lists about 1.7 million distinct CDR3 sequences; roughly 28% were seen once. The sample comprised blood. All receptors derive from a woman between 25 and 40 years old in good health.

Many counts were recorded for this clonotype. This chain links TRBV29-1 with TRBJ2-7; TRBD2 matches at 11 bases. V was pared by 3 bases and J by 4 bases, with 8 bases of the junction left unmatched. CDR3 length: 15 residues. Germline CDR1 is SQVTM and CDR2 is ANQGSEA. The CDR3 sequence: CSVEGPTSGDYEQYF. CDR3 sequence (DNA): TGCAGCGTTGAGGGGCCGACTAGCGGGGATTACGAGCAGTACTTC.

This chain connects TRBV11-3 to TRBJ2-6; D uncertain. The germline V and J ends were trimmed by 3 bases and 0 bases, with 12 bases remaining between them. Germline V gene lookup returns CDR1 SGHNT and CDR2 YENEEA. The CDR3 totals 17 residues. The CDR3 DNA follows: TGTGCCAGCAGCTTGACGGGCCTAAGCTCTGGGGCCAACGTCCTGACTTTC. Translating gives CASSLTGLSSGANVLTF.

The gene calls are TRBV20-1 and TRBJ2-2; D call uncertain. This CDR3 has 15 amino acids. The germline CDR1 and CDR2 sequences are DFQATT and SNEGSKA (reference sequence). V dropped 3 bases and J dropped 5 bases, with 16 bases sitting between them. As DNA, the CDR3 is TGCAGTGCTAGCCGCTCCACGGGCGAGACCGGGGAGCTGTTTTTT. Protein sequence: CSASRSTGETGELFF.

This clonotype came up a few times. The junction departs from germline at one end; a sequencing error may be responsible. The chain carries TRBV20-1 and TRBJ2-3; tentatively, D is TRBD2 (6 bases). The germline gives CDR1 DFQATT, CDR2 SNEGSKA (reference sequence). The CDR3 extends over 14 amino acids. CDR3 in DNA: TGCAGTGTTAGAGCTTACGGGAGTTCGGATACGCAGTATTTT. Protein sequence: CSVRAYGSSDTQYF.

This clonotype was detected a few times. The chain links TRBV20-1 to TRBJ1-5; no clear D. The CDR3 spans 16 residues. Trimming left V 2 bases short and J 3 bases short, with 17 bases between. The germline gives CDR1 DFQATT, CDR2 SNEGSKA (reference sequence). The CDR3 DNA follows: TGCAGTGCTAGAAGGGATGCGGAACGAACCAATCAGCCCCAGCATTTT. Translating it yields CSARRDAERTNQPQHF.

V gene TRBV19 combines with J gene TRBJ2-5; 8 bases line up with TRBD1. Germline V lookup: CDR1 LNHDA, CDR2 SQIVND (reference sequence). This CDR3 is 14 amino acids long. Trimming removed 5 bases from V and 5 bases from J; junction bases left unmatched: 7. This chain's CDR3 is CASSEQQGGETQYF. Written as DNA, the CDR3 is TGTGCCAGTAGTGAGCAACAGGGGGGCGAGACCCAGTACTTC.

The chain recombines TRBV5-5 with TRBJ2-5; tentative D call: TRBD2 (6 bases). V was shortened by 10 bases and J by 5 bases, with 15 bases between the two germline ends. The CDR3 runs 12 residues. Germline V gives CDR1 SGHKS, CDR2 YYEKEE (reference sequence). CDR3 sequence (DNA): TGTGCCGGAGGGCCTAGCCCGGAGACCCAGTACTTC. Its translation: CAGGPSPETQYF.

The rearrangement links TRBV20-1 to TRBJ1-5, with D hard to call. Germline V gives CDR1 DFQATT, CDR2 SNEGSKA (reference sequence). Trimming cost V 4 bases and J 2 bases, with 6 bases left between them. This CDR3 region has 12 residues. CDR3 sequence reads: CSAMSGNQPQHF. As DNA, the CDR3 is TGCAGTGCTATGTCTGGCAATCAGCCCCAGCATTTT.

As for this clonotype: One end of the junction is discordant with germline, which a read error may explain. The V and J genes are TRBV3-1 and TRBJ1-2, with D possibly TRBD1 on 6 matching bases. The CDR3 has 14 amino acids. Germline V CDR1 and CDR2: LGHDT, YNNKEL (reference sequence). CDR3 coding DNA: TGCGCCAGCAGCCAAAATACAGGGAGCTATGGCTACACCTTC. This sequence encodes CASSQNTGSYGYTF.

This CDR3 reads CASSVGTSGQETQYF. The CDR3 DNA reads TGTGCCAGCAGCGTGGGGACTAGCGGCCAAGAGACCCAGTACTTC. The genes are TRBV9 and TRBJ2-5; 11 nucleotides align to TRBD2. Germline V gene sequence: CDR1 SGDLS, CDR2 YYNGEE. This CDR3 region has 15 residues. The V gene end was trimmed by 2 bases and the J gene end by 1 base; junction bases not matched to a gene: 1.

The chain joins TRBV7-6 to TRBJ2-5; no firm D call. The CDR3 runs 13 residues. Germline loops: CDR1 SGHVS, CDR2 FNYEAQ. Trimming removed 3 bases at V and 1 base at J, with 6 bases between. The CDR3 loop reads CASSFMVQETQYF. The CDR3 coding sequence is TGTGCCAGCAGCTTTATGGTCCAAGAGACCCAGTACTTC.

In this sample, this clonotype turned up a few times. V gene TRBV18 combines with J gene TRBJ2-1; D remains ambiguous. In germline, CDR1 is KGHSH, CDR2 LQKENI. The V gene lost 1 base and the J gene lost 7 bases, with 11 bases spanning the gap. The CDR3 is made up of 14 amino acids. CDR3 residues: CASSPLEPANEQFF. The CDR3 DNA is TGTGCCAGCTCACCACTAGAACCCGCAAATGAGCAGTTCTTC. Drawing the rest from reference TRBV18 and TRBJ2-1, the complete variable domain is NAGVMQNPRHLVRRRGQEARLRCSPMKGHSHVYWYRQLPEEGLKFMVYLQKENIIDESGMPKERFSAEFPKEGPSILRIQQVVRGDSAAYFCASSPLEPANEQFFGPGTRLTVL.

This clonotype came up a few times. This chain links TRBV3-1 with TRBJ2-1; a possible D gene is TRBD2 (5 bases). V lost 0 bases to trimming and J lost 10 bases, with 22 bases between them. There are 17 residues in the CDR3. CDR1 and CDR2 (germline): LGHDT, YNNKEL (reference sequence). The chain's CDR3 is CASSQDRGNIRTGEQFF. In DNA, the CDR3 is TGTGCCAGCAGCCAAGATCGTGGGAATATACGCACGGGGGAGCAGTTCTTC.

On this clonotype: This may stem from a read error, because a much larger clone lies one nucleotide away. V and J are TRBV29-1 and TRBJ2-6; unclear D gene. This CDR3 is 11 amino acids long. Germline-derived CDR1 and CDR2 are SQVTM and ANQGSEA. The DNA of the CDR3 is TGCAGCGTACTCTTGGCCAACATCCTGACTTTC. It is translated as CSVLLANILTF.

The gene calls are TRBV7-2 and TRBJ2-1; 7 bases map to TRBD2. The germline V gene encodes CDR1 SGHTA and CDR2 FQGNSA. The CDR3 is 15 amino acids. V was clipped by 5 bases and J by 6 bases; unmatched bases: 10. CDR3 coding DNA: TGTGCCAGCAGCATCGGGGGGTCCGCTCCCAATGAGCAGTTCTTC. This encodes CASSIGGSAPNEQFF. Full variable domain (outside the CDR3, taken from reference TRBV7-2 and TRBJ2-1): GAGVSQSPSNKVTEKGKDVELRCDPISGHTALYWYRQSLGQGLEFLIYFQGNSAPDKSGLPSDRFSAERTGGSVSTLTIQRTQQEDSAVYLCASSIGGSAPNEQFFGPGTRLTVL.

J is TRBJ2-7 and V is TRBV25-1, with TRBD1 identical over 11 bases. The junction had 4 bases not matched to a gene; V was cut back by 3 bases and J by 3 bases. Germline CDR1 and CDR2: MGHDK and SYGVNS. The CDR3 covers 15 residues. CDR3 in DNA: TGTGCCAGCAGTGACCCGGGACAGGGGGGCTACGAGCAGTACTTC. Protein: CASSDPGQGGYEQYF.

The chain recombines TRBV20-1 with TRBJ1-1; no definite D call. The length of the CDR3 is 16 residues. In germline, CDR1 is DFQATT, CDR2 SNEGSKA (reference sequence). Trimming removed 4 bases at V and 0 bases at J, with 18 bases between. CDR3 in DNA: TGCAGTGCTAACAAGAGGGCGGGTATAATGAACACTGAAGCTTTCTTT. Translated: CSANKRAGIMNTEAFF.

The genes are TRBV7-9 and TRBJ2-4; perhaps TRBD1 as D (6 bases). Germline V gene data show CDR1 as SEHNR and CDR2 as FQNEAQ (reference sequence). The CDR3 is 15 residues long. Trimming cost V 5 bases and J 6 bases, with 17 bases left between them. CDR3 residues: CASSETQGHRNIQYF. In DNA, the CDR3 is TGTGCCAGCAGCGAAACCCAGGGGCATAGAAACATTCAGTACTTC.

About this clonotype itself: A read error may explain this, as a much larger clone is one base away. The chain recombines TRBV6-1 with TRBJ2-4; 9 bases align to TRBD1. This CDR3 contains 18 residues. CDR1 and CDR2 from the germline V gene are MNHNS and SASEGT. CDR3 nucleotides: TGTGCCAGCAGTCGGACAGGGGCCGCGGGCTTGGCCAAAAACATTCGGTACTTC. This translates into CASSRTGAAGLAKNIRYF.

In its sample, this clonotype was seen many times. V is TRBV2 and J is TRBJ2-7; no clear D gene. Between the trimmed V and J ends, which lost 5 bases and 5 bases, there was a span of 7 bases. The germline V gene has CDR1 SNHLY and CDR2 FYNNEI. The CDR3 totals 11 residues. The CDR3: CASSPLNEQYF. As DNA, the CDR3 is TGTGCCAGCAGTCCCCTGAACGAGCAGTACTTC.